Each of the 24 T cell receptor beta chains below was sequenced from the same sample in a study of T cells in Graves' hyperthyroidism and ophthalmopathy. Amplification yielded TCR beta CDR3 regions, with RNA transcripts as the source. HTBI primers were employed in a first-round RT-PCR of the TCR CDR3. TCRdb passed the multiplex PCR reads through MiXCR, listing each CDR3 protein once. The repertoire holds hundreds of thousands of distinct CDR3 sequences, with around 15% as singletons. Specimen: blood. The receptors derive from a woman aged 18-29 years with Graves' hyperthyroidism.

The chain joins TRBV30 to TRBJ2-1, with TRBD1 as a possible D gene (6 bases). Germline loops: CDR1 GTSNPN, CDR2 SVGIG (reference sequence). Trimming took 5 bases from V and 8 from J, leaving 16 bases between them. The CDR3 contains 13 residues. The CDR3 sequence: CAWGAGAVHEQFF. The CDR3 DNA reads as TGTGCCTGGGGGGCAGGGGCTGTTCATGAGCAGTTCTTC.

In this sample, this clonotype turned up a few times. V usage is TRBV2 and J usage is TRBJ2-6, with D perhaps given as TRBD1 or TRBD2 (5 bases each). The V gene lost 9 bases and the J gene lost 1 base, with 7 bases spanning the gap. CDR3 length: 13 amino acids. Germline V gives CDR1 SNHLY, CDR2 FYNNEI. CDR3 region: CASGGSGANVLTF. The CDR3 DNA follows: TGTGCCAGTGGGGGTTCTGGGGCCAACGTCCTGACTTTC. The variable domain in full, with the rest retrieved from reference TRBV2 and TRBJ2-6, is EPEVTQTPSHQVTQMGQEVILRCVPISNHLYFYWYRQILGQKVEFLVSFYNNEISEKSEIFDDQFSVERPDGSNFTLKIRSTKLEDSAMYFCASGGSGANVLTFGAGSRLTVL.

V usage is TRBV11-3 and J usage is TRBJ2-2; 9 nucleotides align to TRBD1. The germline CDR1 and CDR2 sequences are SGHNT and YENEEA. This CDR3 region has 14 residues. Trimming removed 5 bases from V and 6 bases from J; junction bases left unmatched: 4. The CDR3 reads CASSLRQGAGELFF. As DNA, the CDR3 is TGTGCCAGCAGCCTACGACAGGGGGCCGGGGAGCTGTTTTTT.

The table lists this clonotype with a few counts. J is TRBJ1-1 and V is TRBV10-2; weak D call: TRBD1 (6 bases). This CDR3 has 12 residues. Trimming removed 5 bases at V and 9 bases at J, with 13 bases between. In germline, CDR1 is WSHSY, CDR2 SAAADI. The CDR3 sequence is CASSPRDNKAFF. CDR3 coding DNA: TGCGCCAGCAGTCCCCGGGACAATAAAGCTTTCTTT.

The chain combines TRBV6-1 with TRBJ1-1; TRBD1 matches at 8 bases. The CDR3 has 14 residues. The germline V gene encodes CDR1 MNHNS and CDR2 SASEGT. The trim removed 6 bases at V and 6 bases at J, leaving 9 bases unmatched. The CDR3: CASRKQGEQAEAFF. The DNA of the CDR3 is TGTGCCAGCAGAAAACAGGGGGAGCAGGCTGAAGCTTTCTTT.

In its sample, this clonotype was seen many times. The chain uses TRBV11-2 and TRBJ2-7, with D possibly TRBD1 on 6 matching bases. The V gene's germline CDR1 is SGHAT and CDR2 FQNNGV. The CDR3 has 14 amino acids. V lost 3 bases and J lost 0, with 9 bases in between. CDR3 protein: CASSFGTRSYEQYF. As DNA, the CDR3 is TGTGCCAGCAGCTTCGGGACACGCTCCTACGAGCAGTACTTC.

There are many counts of this clonotype. The chain combines TRBV3-1 with TRBJ1-5, with 9 positions matching TRBD1. Trimming took 3 bases from V and 5 from J; bases not matched to a gene: 5. From germline, CDR1 is LGHDT and CDR2 YNNKEL (reference sequence). The CDR3 covers 15 residues. The CDR3 loop is CASSQVQGAYQPQHF. The CDR3 DNA is TGTGCCAGCAGCCAGGTACAGGGGGCGTATCAGCCCCAGCATTTT.

This clonotype was detected many times. The chain joins TRBV11-3 to TRBJ1-1; D gene ambiguous. This CDR3 region has 12 residues. Germline CDR1 and CDR2: SGHNT and YENEEA. The V end lost 5 bases, the J end lost 7 bases, and 11 bases lay between the germline ends. Here the CDR3 DNA reads TGTGCCAGCAGCCTGGACGGACGTGAAGCTTTCTTT. It yields the protein CASSLDGREAFF.

This clonotype occurred many times. The chain recombines TRBV9 with TRBJ2-2; D remains unclear. This CDR3 has 13 residues. Trimming shortened V by 0 bases and J by 4 bases, and 4 bases separated the two germline ends. The germline gives CDR1 SGDLS, CDR2 YYNGEE. The CDR3 sequence is CASSVVGTGELFF. CDR3 DNA sequence: TGTGCCAGCAGCGTAGTTGGCACCGGGGAGCTGTTTTTT.

With respect to this clonotype: This clone may be a read error of a much larger clone one base away. J is TRBJ2-1 and V is TRBV11-2; the D is unclear. Matching the DNA end better, TRBJ2-7 makes the J call doubtful. The CDR3 is made up of 13 amino acids. Germline V gene data show CDR1 as SGHAT and CDR2 as FQNNGV. CDR3 amino acids: CASSWLSYNEQYF. CDR3 DNA sequence: TGTGCCAGCAGCTGGCTATCCTACAATGAGCAGTACTTC.

The gene calls are TRBV18 and TRBJ2-2, with unresolved D. CDR1 and CDR2 (germline): KGHSH, LQKENI. Trimming cost V 6 bases and J 6 bases, with 11 bases left between them. The CDR3 contains 13 residues. The CDR3 spells CASSLGRPGELFF. In DNA form, the CDR3 reads TGTGCCAGCTCTCTTGGACGTCCCGGGGAGCTGTTTTTT.

This clonotype was found a few times. This chain joins TRBV29-1 and TRBJ1-1; 8 bases fit TRBD1. The germline V gene encodes CDR1 SQVTM and CDR2 ANQGSEA. This CDR3 region has 14 residues. Trimming took 7 bases from V and 5 from J; bases not matched to a gene: 12. Here the CDR3 DNA reads TGCAGCGCTCGGCAGGGGGCCGGACAAACTGAAGCTTTCTTT. Translation gives CSARQGAGQTEAFF.

This clonotype was recorded at least ten times. The chain employs TRBV20-1 and TRBJ2-3, with 8 bases fitting TRBD1. CDR1 and CDR2 (germline): DFQATT, SNEGSKA (reference sequence). The CDR3 covers 15 residues. Unmatched junction bases numbered 6, after V lost 2 bases and J lost 2 bases. This CDR3 is CSARPGQALTDTQYF. For the CDR3, the DNA is TGCAGTGCTAGACCGGGACAGGCACTCACAGATACGCAGTATTTT.

The rearrangement joins TRBV11-2 to TRBJ2-4, with 10 bases lining up with TRBD1. Unmatched junction bases numbered 21, after V lost 2 bases and J lost 8 bases. Germline loops: CDR1 SGHAT, CDR2 FQNNGV. This CDR3 is 20 amino acids long. The CDR3 reads CASSLLGTGAARGEIYIQYF. In DNA form, the CDR3 reads TGTGCCAGCAGCTTATTAGGGACAGGGGCGGCGAGGGGGGAGATCTACATTCAGTACTTC.

The table lists this clonotype with many counts. The V gene is TRBV5-8, the J gene TRBJ2-3; TRBD2 agrees at 8 bases. The length of the CDR3 is 15 residues. The germline V gene encodes CDR1 SGHTS and CDR2 YDEGEE. Trimming cost V 3 bases and J 2 bases; bases outside gene matches: 5. The CDR3 DNA follows: TGTGCCAGCAGCTCGGGGGGGGTCACCACAGATACGCAGTATTTT. Translated, it gives CASSSGGVTTDTQYF. Full variable domain (outside the CDR3, taken from reference TRBV5-8 and TRBJ2-3): EAGVTQSPTHLIKTRGQQATLRCSPISGHTSVYWYQQALGLGLQFLLWYDEGEERNRGNFPPRFSGRQFPNYSSELNVNALELEDSALYLCASSSGGVTTDTQYFGPGTRLTVL.

The chain has TRBV9 and TRBJ2-3, with D maybe TRBD2 (5 bases). With 3 bases removed from V and 1 base from J, the gap between germline ends came to 12 bases. This CDR3 comprises 15 residues. The germline gives CDR1 SGDLS, CDR2 YYNGEE. CDR3 in amino acids: CASSGTWGGTDTQYF. The CDR3 DNA follows: TGTGCCAGCAGCGGGACTTGGGGAGGCACAGATACGCAGTATTTT.

The chain has TRBV28 and TRBJ2-7; a weak D match, TRBD1 (6 bases). V was shortened by 5 bases and J by 5 bases, with 19 bases between the two germline ends. The CDR3 spans 15 residues. Germline V CDR1 and CDR2: MDHEN, SYDVKM. Here the CDR3 reads CASSTRTGSLHEQYF. The CDR3, as DNA: TGTGCCAGCAGTACCCGAACAGGGAGCCTGCACGAGCAGTACTTC.

This chain connects TRBV10-3 to TRBJ1-5, with a weak D call TRBD1 (6 bases). The CDR3 extends over 14 amino acids. V was shortened by 4 bases and J by 4 bases, with 11 bases between the two germline ends. Germline CDR1 ENHRY, CDR2 SYGVKD. CDR3 region: CAISGQGPNQPQHF. CDR3 coding DNA: TGTGCCATCAGTGGGCAGGGGCCAAATCAGCCCCAGCATTTT.

The rearrangement links TRBV7-9 to TRBJ2-4; D might be TRBD2 (6 bases). Looked up from germline, CDR1 is SEHNR and CDR2 is FQNEAQ (reference sequence). The CDR3 covers 13 residues. V was cut by 1 base and J by 8 bases, with 9 bases left in between. The CDR3 loop is CASSLGREYIQYF. CDR3 in DNA: TGTGCCAGCAGCTTAGGACGGGAGTACATTCAGTACTTC.

In its sample, this clonotype was seen many times. This chain connects TRBV5-1 to TRBJ2-1, with D tentatively TRBD2 (7 bases). The length of the CDR3 is 14 residues. CDR1 is SGHRS, CDR2 YFSETQ, per germline. V dropped 7 bases and J dropped 6 bases, with 17 bases sitting between them. The CDR3 region is CASLRGGSSNEQFF. Written as DNA, the CDR3 is TGCGCCAGCCTAAGGGGGGGCTCTTCCAATGAGCAGTTCTTC. Together with reference TRBV5-1 and TRBJ2-1, the CDR3 gives the full variable domain: KAGVTQTPRYLIKTRGQQVTLSCSPISGHRSVSWYQQTPGQGLQFLFEYFSETQRNKGNFPGRFSGRQFSNSRSEMNVSTLELGDSALYLCASLRGGSSNEQFFGPGTRLTVL.

This chain joins TRBV7-9 and TRBJ2-3; 7 nucleotides agree with TRBD2. After removal of 8 bases from V and 7 bases from J, the junction contained 18 bases not matched to a gene. The CDR3 runs to 16 residues. Germline lookup yields CDR1 SEHNR and CDR2 FQNEAQ (reference sequence). The chain's CDR3 is CASQQGTTLLPNTQYF. CDR3 in DNA: TGTGCCAGCCAACAAGGGACTACTCTCTTACCCAATACGCAGTATTTT.

This clonotype was counted ten times or more. This chain connects TRBV12-3 or TRBV12-4 to TRBJ1-1, with TRBD1 matching over 10 bases. The CDR3 is made up of 15 amino acids. V trimming: 5 bases; J trimming: 5 bases; junction bases outside the gene matches: 8. CDR3 in amino acids: CASSPLTGGATEAFF. In nucleotides, the CDR3 is TGTGCCAGCAGTCCCCTGACAGGGGGCGCGACTGAAGCTTTCTTT.

This clonotype has more than one count but fewer than ten. The chain carries TRBV6-6 and TRBJ2-5; TRBD2 aligns across 7 bases. Trimming took 1 base from V and 0 from J; bases not matched to a gene: 2. The germline V gene encodes CDR1 MNHNY and CDR2 SVGAGI (reference sequence). The CDR3 is made up of 15 amino acids. Here the CDR3 reads CASSYLGGDQETQYF. The CDR3 nucleotides are TGTGCCAGCAGTTACTTGGGAGGGGACCAAGAGACCCAGTACTTC.

This clonotype was observed many times. The V gene is TRBV18, the J gene TRBJ2-1, with TRBD1 as a possible D gene (5 bases). Germline CDR1 and CDR2: KGHSH and LQKENI. The CDR3 loop spans 13 amino acids. The germline V and J ends were trimmed by 5 bases and 6 bases, with 11 bases remaining between them. CDR3 DNA sequence: TGTGCCAGCTCAGGGCAGGGTAGCAATGAGCAGTTCTTC. Translating gives CASSGQGSNEQFF.